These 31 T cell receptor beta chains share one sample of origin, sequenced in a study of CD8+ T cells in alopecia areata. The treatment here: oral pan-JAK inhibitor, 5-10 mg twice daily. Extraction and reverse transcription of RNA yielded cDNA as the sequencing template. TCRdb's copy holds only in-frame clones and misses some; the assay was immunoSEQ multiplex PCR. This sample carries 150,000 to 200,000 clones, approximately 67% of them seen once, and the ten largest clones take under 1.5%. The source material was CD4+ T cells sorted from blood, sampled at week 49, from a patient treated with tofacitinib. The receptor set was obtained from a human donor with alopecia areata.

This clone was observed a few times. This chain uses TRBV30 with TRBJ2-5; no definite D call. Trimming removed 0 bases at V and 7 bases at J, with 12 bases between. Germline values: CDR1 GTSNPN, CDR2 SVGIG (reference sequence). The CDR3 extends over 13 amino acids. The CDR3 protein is CAWSVGLVGTQYF. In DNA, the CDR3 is TGTGCCTGGAGTGTAGGCCTAGTGGGGACCCAGTACTTC.

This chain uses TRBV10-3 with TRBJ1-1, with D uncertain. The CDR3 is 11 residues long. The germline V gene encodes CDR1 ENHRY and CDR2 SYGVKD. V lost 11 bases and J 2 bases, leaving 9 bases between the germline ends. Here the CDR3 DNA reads TGTGCCGTCCAGGAAAACACTGAAGCTTTCTTT. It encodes CAVQENTEAFF.

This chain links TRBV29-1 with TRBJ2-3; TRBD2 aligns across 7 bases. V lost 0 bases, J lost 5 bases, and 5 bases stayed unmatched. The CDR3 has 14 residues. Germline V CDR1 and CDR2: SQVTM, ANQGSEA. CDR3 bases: TGCAGCGTTGAAGAGGGCGGGGGTATAGATACGCAGTATTTT. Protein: CSVEEGGGIDTQYF.

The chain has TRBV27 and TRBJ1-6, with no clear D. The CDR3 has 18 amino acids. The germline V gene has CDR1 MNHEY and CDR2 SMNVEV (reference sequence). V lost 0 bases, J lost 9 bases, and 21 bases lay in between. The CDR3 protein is CASSLSPSQSGFSSPLHF. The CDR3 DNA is TGTGCCAGCAGTTTATCCCCGAGTCAGTCGGGGTTCAGTTCACCCCTCCACTTT.

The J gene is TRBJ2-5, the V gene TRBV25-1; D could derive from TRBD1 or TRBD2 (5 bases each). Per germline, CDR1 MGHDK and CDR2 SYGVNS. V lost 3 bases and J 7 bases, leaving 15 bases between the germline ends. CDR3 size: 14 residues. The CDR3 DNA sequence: TGTGCCAGCAGTGACCCGCGAGGGGTGGGGACCCAGTACTTC. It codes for CASSDPRGVGTQYF.

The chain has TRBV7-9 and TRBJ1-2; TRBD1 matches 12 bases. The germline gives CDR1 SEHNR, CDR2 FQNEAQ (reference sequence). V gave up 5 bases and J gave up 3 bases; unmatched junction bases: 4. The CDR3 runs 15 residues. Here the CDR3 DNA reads TGTGCCAGCAGCGCCGGGACAGGGGGCCACTATGGCTACACCTTC. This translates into CASSAGTGGHYGYTF.

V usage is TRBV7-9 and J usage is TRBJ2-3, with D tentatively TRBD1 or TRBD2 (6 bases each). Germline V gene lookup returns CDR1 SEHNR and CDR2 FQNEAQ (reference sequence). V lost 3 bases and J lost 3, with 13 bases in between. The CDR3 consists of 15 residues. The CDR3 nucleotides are TGTGCCAGCAGCTTCCTGCGGGGACAAACAGATACGCAGTATTTT. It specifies CASSFLRGQTDTQYF.

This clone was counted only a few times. CDR3 in DNA: TGCAGCGTTGCCCCACGACAGGGGCACTATGGCTACACCTTC. Translated, it gives CSVAPRQGHYGYTF. The chain joins TRBV29-1 to TRBJ1-2; 8 bases line up with TRBD1. Trimming at V came to 4 bases and at J to 3 bases, leaving 7 bases not matched to a gene. The CDR3 runs 14 residues. Germline values: CDR1 SQVTM, CDR2 ANQGSEA.

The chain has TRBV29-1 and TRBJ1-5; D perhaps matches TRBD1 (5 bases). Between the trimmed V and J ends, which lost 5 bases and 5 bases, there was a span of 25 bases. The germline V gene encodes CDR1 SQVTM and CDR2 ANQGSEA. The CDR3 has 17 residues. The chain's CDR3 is CSVLPGPGFTNYQPQHF. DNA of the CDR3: TGCAGCGTTCTCCCGGGGCCAGGGTTCACGAACTATCAGCCCCAGCATTTT. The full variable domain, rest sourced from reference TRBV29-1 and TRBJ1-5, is SAVISQKPSRDICQRGTSLTIQCQVDSQVTMMFWYRQQPGQSLTLIATANQGSEATYESGFVIDKFPISRPNLTFSTLTVSNMSPEDSSIYLCSVLPGPGFTNYQPQHFGDGTRLSIL.

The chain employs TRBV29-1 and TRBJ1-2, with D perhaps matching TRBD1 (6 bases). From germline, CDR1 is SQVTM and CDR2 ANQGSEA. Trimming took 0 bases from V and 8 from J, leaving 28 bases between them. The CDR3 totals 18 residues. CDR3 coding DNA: TGCAGCGTTGAAGATCGCCAACAAGGGGGGTCCAAAGGGGAAGGCTACACCTTC. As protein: CSVEDRQQGGSKGEGYTF.

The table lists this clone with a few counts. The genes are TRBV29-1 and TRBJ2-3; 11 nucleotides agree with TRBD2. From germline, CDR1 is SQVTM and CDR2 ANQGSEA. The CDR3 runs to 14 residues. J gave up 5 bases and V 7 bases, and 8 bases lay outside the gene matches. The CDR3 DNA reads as TGCAGCGATGTAGCGGGGGGGAACGGAGATACGCAGTATTTT. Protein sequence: CSDVAGGNGDTQYF.

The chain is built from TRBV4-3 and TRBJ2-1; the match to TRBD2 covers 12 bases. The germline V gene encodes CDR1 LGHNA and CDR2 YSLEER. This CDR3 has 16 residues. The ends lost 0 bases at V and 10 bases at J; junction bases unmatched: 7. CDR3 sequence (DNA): TGCGCCAGCAGCCAAGATCTAGCGGGGGGGGTCAGGGAGCAGTTCTTC. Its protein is CASSQDLAGGVREQFF.

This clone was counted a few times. The CDR3 coding sequence is TGTGCCTGGAGTGTCGGACAGCTCTATGGCTACACCTTC. It specifies CAWSVGQLYGYTF. The V and J genes are TRBV30 and TRBJ1-2; a possible D gene is TRBD1 (6 bases). V lost 0 bases and J 4 bases, leaving 9 bases between the germline ends. Germline CDR1 and CDR2: GTSNPN and SVGIG (reference sequence). The CDR3 sequence is 13 residues long.

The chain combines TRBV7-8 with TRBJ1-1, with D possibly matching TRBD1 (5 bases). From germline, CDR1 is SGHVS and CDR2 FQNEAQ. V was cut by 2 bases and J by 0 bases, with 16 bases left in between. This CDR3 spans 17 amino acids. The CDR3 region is CASSLSGGAFMNTEAFF. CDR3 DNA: TGTGCCAGCAGCTTAAGTGGTGGGGCGTTCATGAACACTGAAGCTTTCTTT.

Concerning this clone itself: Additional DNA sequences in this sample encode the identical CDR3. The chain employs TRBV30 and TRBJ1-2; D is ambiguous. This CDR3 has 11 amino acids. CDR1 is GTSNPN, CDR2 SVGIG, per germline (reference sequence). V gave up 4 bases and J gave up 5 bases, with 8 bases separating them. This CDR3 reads CAWNLGYGYTF. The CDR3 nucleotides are TGTGCCTGGAATTTGGGATATGGCTACACCTTC. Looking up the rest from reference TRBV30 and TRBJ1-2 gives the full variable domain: SQTIHQWPATLVQPVGSPLSLECTVEGTSNPNLYWYRQAAGRGLQLLFYSVGIGQISSEVPQNLSASRPQDRQFILSSKKLLLSDSGFYLCAWNLGYGYTFGSGTRLTVV.

CDR3 protein: CASSLVGAGYGYTF. The CDR3 nucleotides are TGTGCCAGCAGTTTAGTAGGGGCCGGCTATGGCTACACCTTC. The chain carries TRBV27 and TRBJ1-2, with a possible D match to TRBD1 (5 bases). V lost 2 bases to trimming and J lost 4 bases, with 11 bases between them. The CDR3 extends over 14 amino acids. The germline CDR1 and CDR2 sequences are MNHEY and SMNVEV (reference sequence).

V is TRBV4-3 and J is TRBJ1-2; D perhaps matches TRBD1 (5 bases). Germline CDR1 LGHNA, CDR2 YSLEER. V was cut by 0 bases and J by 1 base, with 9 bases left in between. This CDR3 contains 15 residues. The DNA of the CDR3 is TGCGCCAGCAGCCAAGAGGGCCAGGGTAACTATGGCTACACCTTC. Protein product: CASSQEGQGNYGYTF.

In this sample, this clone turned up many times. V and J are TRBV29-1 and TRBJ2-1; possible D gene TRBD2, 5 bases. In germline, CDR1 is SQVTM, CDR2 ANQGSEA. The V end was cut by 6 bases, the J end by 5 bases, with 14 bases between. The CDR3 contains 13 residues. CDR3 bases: TGCAGCGTCGGAGGCTCCGCTAACAATGAGCAGTTCTTC. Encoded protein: CSVGGSANNEQFF.

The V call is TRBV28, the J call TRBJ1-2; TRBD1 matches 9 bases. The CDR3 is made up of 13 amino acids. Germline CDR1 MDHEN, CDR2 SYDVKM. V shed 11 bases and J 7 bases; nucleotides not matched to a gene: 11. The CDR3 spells CALQHGTGFGYTF. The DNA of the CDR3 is TGTGCCCTCCAGCACGGGACAGGGTTTGGCTACACCTTC.

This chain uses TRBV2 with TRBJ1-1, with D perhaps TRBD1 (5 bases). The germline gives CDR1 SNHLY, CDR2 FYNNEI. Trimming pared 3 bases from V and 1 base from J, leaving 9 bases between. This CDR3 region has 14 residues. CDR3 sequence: CASSEGQGNTEAFF. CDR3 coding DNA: TGTGCCAGCAGTGAGGGGCAGGGGAACACTGAAGCTTTCTTT.

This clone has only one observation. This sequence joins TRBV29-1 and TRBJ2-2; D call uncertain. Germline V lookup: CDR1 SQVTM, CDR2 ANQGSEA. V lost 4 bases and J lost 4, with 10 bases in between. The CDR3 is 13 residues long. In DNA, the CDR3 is TGCAGCGTTGTAAAGATTAGCACCGGGGAGCTGTTTTTT. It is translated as CSVVKISTGELFF.

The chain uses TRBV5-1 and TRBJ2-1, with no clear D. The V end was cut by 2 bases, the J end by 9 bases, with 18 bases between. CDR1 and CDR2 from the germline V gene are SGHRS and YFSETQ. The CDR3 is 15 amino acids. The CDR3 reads CASSLNPLASGEQFF. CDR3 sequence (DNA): TGCGCCAGCAGCTTAAACCCCTTGGCCAGTGGTGAGCAGTTCTTC.

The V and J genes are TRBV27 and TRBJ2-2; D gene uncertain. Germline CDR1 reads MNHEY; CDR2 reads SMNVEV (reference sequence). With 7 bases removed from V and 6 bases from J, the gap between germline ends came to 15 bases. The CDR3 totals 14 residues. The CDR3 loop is CASNGQFGSGELFF. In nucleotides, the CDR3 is TGTGCCAGCAATGGGCAGTTCGGCTCCGGGGAGCTGTTTTTT.

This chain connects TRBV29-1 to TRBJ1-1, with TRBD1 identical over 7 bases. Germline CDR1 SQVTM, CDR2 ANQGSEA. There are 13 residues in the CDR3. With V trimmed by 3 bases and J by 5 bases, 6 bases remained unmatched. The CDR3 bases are TGCAGCGTTGAGGGGCAGACAGGGACTGAAGCTTTCTTT. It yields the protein CSVEGQTGTEAFF.

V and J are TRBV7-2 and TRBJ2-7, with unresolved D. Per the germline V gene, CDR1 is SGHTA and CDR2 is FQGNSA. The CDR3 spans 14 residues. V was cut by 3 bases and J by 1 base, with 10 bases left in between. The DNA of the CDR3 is TGTGCCAGCAGCTTTGGGTCATCTTCCTACGAGCAGTACTTC. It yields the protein CASSFGSSSYEQYF. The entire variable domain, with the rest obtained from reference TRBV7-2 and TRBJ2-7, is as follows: GAGVSQSPSNKVTEKGKDVELRCDPISGHTALYWYRQSLGQGLEFLIYFQGNSAPDKSGLPSDRFSAERTGGSVSTLTIQRTQQEDSAVYLCASSFGSSSYEQYFGPGTRLTVT.

In DNA form, the CDR3 reads TGTGCCAGCAGCTTAGAGACAGGCACCTACGAGCAGTACTTC. Protein: CASSLETGTYEQYF. The chain is built from TRBV7-2 and TRBJ2-7; maybe TRBD1 (6 bases). The CDR3 is made up of 14 amino acids. The V end was cut by 1 base, the J end by 2 bases, with 9 bases between. Germline V gene sequence: CDR1 SGHTA, CDR2 FQGNSA.

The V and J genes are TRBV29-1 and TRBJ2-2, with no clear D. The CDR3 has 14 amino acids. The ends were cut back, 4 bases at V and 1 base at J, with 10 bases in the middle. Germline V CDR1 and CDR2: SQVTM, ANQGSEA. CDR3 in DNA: TGCAGCGTTGCCCTTCGGCGGAACACCGGGGAGCTGTTTTTT. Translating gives CSVALRRNTGELFF.

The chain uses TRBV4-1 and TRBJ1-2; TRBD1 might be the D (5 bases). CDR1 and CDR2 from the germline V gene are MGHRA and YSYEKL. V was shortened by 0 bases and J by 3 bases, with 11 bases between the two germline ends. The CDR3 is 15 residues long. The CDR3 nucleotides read TGCGCCAGCAGCCAAGATGGGGCGGGACACTATGGCTACACCTTC. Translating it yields CASSQDGAGHYGYTF.

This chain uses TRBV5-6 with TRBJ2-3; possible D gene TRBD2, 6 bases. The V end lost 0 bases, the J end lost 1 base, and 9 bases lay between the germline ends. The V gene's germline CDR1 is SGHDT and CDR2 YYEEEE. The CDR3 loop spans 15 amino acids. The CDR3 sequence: CASSLAGDRTDTQYF. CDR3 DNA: TGTGCCAGCAGCTTGGCGGGGGACCGCACAGATACGCAGTATTTT.

In nucleotides, the CDR3 is TGTGCCTGCGCGGGGACCGTAAAGGCCTACGAGCAGTACTTC. Its protein product is CACAGTVKAYEQYF. The V and J genes are TRBV30 and TRBJ2-7, with a tentative D call TRBD2 (6 bases). Germline assignment: CDR1 GTSNPN and CDR2 SVGIG (reference sequence). The CDR3 runs 14 residues. V was cut by 6 bases and J by 2 bases, with 17 bases left in between.

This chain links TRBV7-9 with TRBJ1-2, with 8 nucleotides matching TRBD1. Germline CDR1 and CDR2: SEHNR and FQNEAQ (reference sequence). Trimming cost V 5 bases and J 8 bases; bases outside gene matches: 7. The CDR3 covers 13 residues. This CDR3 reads CASSAGQGSGYTF. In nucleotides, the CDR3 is TGTGCCAGCAGCGCCGGACAGGGCAGCGGCTACACCTTC.